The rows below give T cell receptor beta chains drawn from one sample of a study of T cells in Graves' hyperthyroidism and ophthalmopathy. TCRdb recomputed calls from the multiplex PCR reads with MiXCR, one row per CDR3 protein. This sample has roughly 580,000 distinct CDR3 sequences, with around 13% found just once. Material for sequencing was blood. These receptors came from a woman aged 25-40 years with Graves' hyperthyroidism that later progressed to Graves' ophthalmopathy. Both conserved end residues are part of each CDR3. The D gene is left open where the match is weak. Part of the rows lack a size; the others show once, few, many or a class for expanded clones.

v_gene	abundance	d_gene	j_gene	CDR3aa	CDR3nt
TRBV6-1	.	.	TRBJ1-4	CASSKRATEKLFF	TGTGCCAGCAGTAAACGAGCCACCGAAAAACTGTTTTTT
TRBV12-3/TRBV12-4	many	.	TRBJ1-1	CASSLRYGRRGGTEAFF	TGTGCCAGCAGTTTAAGGTATGGCAGGAGAGGAGGGACTGAAGCTTTCTTT
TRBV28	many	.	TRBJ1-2	CASVGTRWGAYTF	TGTGCCAGCGTAGGGACAAGATGGGGGGCCTACACCTTC
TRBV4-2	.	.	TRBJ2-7	CASSPQDFYEQYF	TGTGCCAGCAGCCCCCAGGACTTCTACGAGCAGTACTTC
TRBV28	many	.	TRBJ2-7	CASSLTQDYEQYF	TGTGCCAGCAGTTTGACCCAGGACTACGAGCAGTACTTC
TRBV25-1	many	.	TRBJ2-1	CASSEDSRVHNEQFF	TGTGCCAGCAGTGAGGACTCCAGGGTGCACAATGAGCAGTTCTTC
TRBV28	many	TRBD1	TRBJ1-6	CASTRDRGSNSPLHF	TGTGCCAGCACCCGCGACAGGGGTAGTAATTCACCCCTCCACTTT
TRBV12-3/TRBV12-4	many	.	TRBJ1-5	CASSLGPLKEPQHF	TGTGCCAGCAGTTTAGGCCCTCTGAAGGAGCCCCAGCATTTT
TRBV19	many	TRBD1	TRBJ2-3	CASARDRAGDTQYF	TGTGCCAGTGCCCGGGACAGGGCTGGAGATACGCAGTATTTT
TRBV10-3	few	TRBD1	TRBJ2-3	CAIIKPGQGRADTQYF	TGTGCCATCATTAAACCGGGACAGGGAAGGGCAGATACGCAGTATTTT
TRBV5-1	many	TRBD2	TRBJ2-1	CASSLVGLADYNEQFF	TGCGCCAGCAGCTTGGTGGGACTAGCGGACTACAATGAGCAGTTCTTC
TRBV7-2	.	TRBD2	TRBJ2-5	CASSLSSGRSYETQYF	TGTGCCAGCAGTCTATCTAGCGGGAGAAGCTATGAGACCCAGTACTTC
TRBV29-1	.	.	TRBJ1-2	CSVGSGGVDGYTF	TGCAGCGTTGGGAGTGGGGGCGTAGATGGCTACACCTTC
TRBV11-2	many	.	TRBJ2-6	CASSPGAVFSGANVLTF	TGTGCCAGCAGCCCAGGGGCGGTTTTCTCTGGGGCCAACGTCCTGACTTTC
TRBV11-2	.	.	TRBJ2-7	CASSLDAASFEQYF	TGTGCCAGCAGCTTAGATGCCGCGAGTTTCGAGCAGTACTTC
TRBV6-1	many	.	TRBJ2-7	CASSIIGGYEQYF	TGTGCCAGCTCAATCATAGGGGGCTACGAGCAGTACTTC
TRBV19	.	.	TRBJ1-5	CASSIPMARQPQHF	TGTGCCAGTAGTATTCCCATGGCAAGGCAGCCCCAGCATTTT
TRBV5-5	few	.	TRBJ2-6	CASSWPQGPRSGANVLTF	TGTGCCAGCAGCTGGCCGCAGGGGCCGAGGTCTGGGGCCAACGTCCTGACTTTC
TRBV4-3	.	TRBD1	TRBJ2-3	CASSRGQNTDTQYF	TGCGCCAGCTCACGGGGACAGAACACAGATACGCAGTATTTT
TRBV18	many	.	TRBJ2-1	CASSPPVRGSPYNEQFF	TGTGCCAGCTCACCACCCGTGAGAGGCTCCCCCTACAATGAGCAGTTCTTC
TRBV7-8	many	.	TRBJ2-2	CASSLLTRRNTGELFF	TGTGCCAGCAGCTTACTAACGCGCCGGAACACCGGGGAGCTGTTTTTT
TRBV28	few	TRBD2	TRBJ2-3	CASRTSGTTDTQYF	TGTGCCAGCAGAACTAGCGGGACGACAGATACGCAGTATTTT
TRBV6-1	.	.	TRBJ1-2	CASRLDSGKYGYTF	TGTGCCAGCAGGCTGGACAGCGGAAAGTATGGCTACACCTTC
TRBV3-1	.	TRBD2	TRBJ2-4	CASRGDVGGHIQYF	TGTGCCAGCCGGGGGGACGTAGGAGGTCACATTCAGTACTTC
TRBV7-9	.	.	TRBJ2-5	CASSLASFQETQYF	TGTGCCAGCAGCTTAGCCAGCTTCCAAGAGACCCAGTACTTC
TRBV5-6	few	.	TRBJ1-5	CASSLASSNQPQHF	TGTGCCAGCAGCTTGGCCAGCAGCAATCAGCCCCAGCATTTT
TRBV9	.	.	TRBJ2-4	CASSVAQKNIQYF	TGTGCCAGCAGCGTAGCTCAGAAAAACATTCAGTACTTC
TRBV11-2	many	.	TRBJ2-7	CASSLAASRGYYEQYF	TGTGCCAGCAGCTTAGCCGCATCGAGGGGATACTACGAGCAGTACTTC
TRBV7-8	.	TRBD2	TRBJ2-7	CASSLVPSGGSLYEQYF	TGTGCCAGCAGCTTAGTCCCTAGCGGAGGCTCCCTCTACGAGCAGTACTTC
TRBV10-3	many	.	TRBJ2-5	CAISANREREEETQYF	TGTGCCATCAGCGCAAACAGGGAACGGGAAGAAGAGACCCAGTACTTC
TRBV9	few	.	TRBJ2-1	CASSPGGSYNEQSF	TGTGCCAGCAGCCCGGGGGGCTCCTACAATGAGCAGTCCTTC
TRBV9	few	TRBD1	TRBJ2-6	CASSGNRDRAGANVLTF	TGTGCCAGCAGCGGAAACCGGGACAGGGCTGGGGCCAACGTCCTGACTTTC
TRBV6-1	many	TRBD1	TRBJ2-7	CATIQPGQGLSGYF	TGTGCCACTATACAACCGGGACAGGGATTAAGTGGGTACTTC
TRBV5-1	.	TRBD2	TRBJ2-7	CASSAGTSGRYEQYF	TGCGCCAGCTCAGCCGGGACTAGCGGGAGATACGAGCAGTACTTC
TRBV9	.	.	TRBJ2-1	CASSEGLGYNEQFF	TGTGCCAGCAGCGAAGGGCTTGGGTACAATGAGCAGTTCTTC
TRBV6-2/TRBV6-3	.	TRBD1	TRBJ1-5	CASSIPGQGTYSNQPQHF	TGTGCCAGCAGTATACCCGGACAGGGGACGTATAGCAATCAGCCCCAGCATTTT
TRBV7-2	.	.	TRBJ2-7	CASSLDSTSSYEQYF	TGTGCCAGCAGCTTAGATAGCACTAGCTCCTACGAGCAGTACTTC
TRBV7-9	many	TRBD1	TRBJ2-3	CASSSQTGNLADTQYF	TGTGCCAGCAGCTCCCAGACAGGGAATTTGGCAGATACGCAGTATTTT
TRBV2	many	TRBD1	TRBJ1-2	CARLRGPNYGYTF	TGTGCCAGACTCAGGGGGCCGAACTATGGCTACACCTTC
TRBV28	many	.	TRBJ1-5	CASRWTVNQPQHF	TGTGCCAGCAGATGGACAGTCAATCAGCCCCAGCATTTT
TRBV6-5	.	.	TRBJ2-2	CASRNGELFF	TGTGCCAGCCGTAACGGGGAGCTGTTTTTT
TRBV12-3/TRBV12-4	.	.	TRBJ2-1	CASSVRGIGRNEQFF	TGTGCCAGCAGTGTGCGGGGAATAGGCCGGAATGAGCAGTTCTTC